This T cell receptor (beta chain) was sequenced for a study of Ad26.COV2.S vaccination and SARS-CoV-2 variants. Study-wide background: This donor came from the COV1001 trial of Ad26.COV2.S. In the study, Ad26.COV2.S was injected intramuscularly once, or twice 56 days apart.

In regard to this clone: Its specificity is unknown.

Profiling relied on immunoSEQ multiplex PCR, and the TCRdb table lists in-frame clones only, not all of them. Among roughly 320,000 clones listed, roughly 91% were seen once. Indicated treatment: about 20 received Ad26.COV2.S at low or high dose, single or two shots; 5 received placebo; per-sample allocation not given. Sampling took place 63 days after the first vaccine or placebo injection. The CDR3 is made up of 15 amino acids. Germline-derived CDR1 and CDR2 are SGHTA and FQGNSA. Deletions cut 4 bases from V and 0 bases from J, with 9 bases between. General study results and limits: It is possible that the TCR breadth and depth analyses underestimated the total T cell responses. Substantial breadth in spike-specific CD8+ and CD4+ T cell responses was reportedly seen after vaccination.

J is TRBJ2-2 and V is TRBV7-2; D is undetermined. This material consisted of peripheral blood, taken in a trial of Ad26.COV2.S vaccine versus placebo. The receptor comes from a person aged 18-60 years who received the Ad26.COV2.S COVID-19 vaccine or a placebo. The chain's CDR3 is CASSSRETNTGELFF. For the CDR3, the DNA is TGTGCCAGCAGCTCGCGTGAGACGAACACCGGGGAGCTGTTTTTT.